The 32 T cell receptor beta chains given below trace back to one sample, sequenced in a study of regulatory T cells in long-lasting Graves disease. Indicated time point: newly diagnosed GD, antithyroid drugs for less than 3 months. The TCR library was made from RNA extracted from PBMCs. The authors built TCR beta libraries using iRepertoire HTBI primers and Arm-PCR of CDR3 regions. In TCRdb, the multiplex PCR reads were re-called with MiXCR into one record per CDR3 protein. The data hold 350,000 to 500,000 distinct CDR3 sequences, with 14% observed a single time. This sample was also put to use in a study of T cells in Graves' hyperthyroidism and ophthalmopathy.

The material sequenced was peripheral blood mononuclear cells (PBMCs), taken at new diagnosis, from a patient treated with antithyroid drugs. All receptors derive from a woman aged 45-65 years with Graves disease.

This clonotype was counted ten times or more. The V gene is TRBV7-9, the J gene TRBJ2-3; D may be TRBD1 (5 bases). Germline V gives CDR1 SEHNR, CDR2 FQNEAQ (reference sequence). CDR3 length: 14 residues. Trimming pared 5 bases from V and 6 bases from J, leaving 15 bases between. The CDR3 bases are TGTGCCAGCAGCGTACAGGTAACAGGTGATACGCAGTATTTT. It yields the protein CASSVQVTGDTQYF.

This clonotype has more than one count but fewer than ten. This chain joins TRBV30 and TRBJ1-4, with a weak D call TRBD1 (6 bases). Germline V gene sequence: CDR1 GTSNPN, CDR2 SVGIG (reference sequence). This CDR3 is built from 15 residues. Deletions cut 0 bases from V and 4 bases from J, with 12 bases between. CDR3 DNA: TGTGCCTGGAGTGTAAATGGAGGGGGTAATGAAAAACTGTTTTTT. This codes for CAWSVNGGGNEKLFF.

V gene TRBV27 combines with J gene TRBJ2-4; tentative D call: TRBD1 (6 bases). Per germline, CDR1 MNHEY and CDR2 SMNVEV (reference sequence). The V end was cut by 8 bases, the J end by 9 bases, with 17 bases between. The CDR3 runs to 13 residues. DNA for the CDR3: TGTGCCAGCGGAGACAGGTGGGAGACCATTCAGTACTTC. Protein product: CASGDRWETIQYF.

The sample holds many counts of this clonotype. The chain links TRBV6-2 or TRBV6-3 to TRBJ2-3, with 8 bases matching TRBD2. The V segment lost 4 bases and the J segment 1 base; nucleotides outside the gene matches: 10. Germline CDR1 is MNHEY and CDR2 is SVGEGT. CDR3 length: 17 amino acids. CDR3 amino acids: CASSLFPGLAGTDTQYF. The CDR3 region has the DNA TGTGCCAGCAGTTTATTCCCTGGACTAGCAGGCACAGATACGCAGTATTTT.

V and J are TRBV12-3 or TRBV12-4 and TRBJ1-1; 10 nucleotides align to TRBD1. This CDR3 region has 16 residues. The junction had 8 bases not matched to a gene; V was cut back by 6 bases and J by 1 base. This CDR3 is CASSAGDRGWNTEAFF. As DNA, the CDR3 is TGTGCCAGCAGCGCAGGGGACAGGGGCTGGAACACTGAAGCTTTCTTT.

As to this clonotype: A clone one base away is much larger, so this may be a read error. The chain is built from TRBV6-1 and TRBJ2-2, with TRBD2 identical over 8 bases. The CDR3 loop spans 14 amino acids. Germline CDR1 is MNHNS and CDR2 is SASEGT. The CDR3 loop is CASKISGNTGERFF. For the CDR3, the DNA is TGTGCCAGCAAGATTAGCGGGAACACCGGGGAGCGGTTTTTT.

The chain has TRBV3-1 and TRBJ2-1, with D possibly matching TRBD2 (7 bases). V lost 4 bases and J 9 bases, leaving 16 bases between the germline ends. Germline V gives CDR1 LGHDT, CDR2 YNNKEL (reference sequence). CDR3 length: 14 residues. The CDR3 region is CASSRLEGEGEQFF. The CDR3 DNA follows: TGTGCCAGCAGCCGCCTGGAGGGGGAGGGTGAGCAGTTCTTC.

The genes are TRBV9 and TRBJ2-7, with 9 bases that match TRBD1. CDR1 SGDLS and CDR2 YYNGEE come from the germline V gene. The V and J ends lost 4 bases and 3 bases, in that order; junction bases with no gene match: 5. The length of the CDR3 is 14 residues. CDR3 sequence (DNA): TGTGCCAGCAGCACCCGGGACAGGGACTACGAGCAGTACTTC. It yields the protein CASSTRDRDYEQYF.

The chain uses TRBV20-1 and TRBJ2-2; TRBD2 matches 9 bases. CDR3 size: 15 residues. The V and J ends lost 6 bases and 5 bases, in that order; junction bases with no gene match: 10. The germline V gene has CDR1 DFQATT and CDR2 SNEGSKA (reference sequence). The DNA for the CDR3 is TGCAGTGCCCCTATAGCGGGAGTGGGAACCGGGGAGCTGTTTTTT. It yields the protein CSAPIAGVGTGELFF.

As regards this clonotype: A read error is likely here: a far larger clone is one base away. As the CDR3 is not closed by the conserved phenylalanine or tryptophan, this likely results from a read error. The chain employs TRBV7-9 and TRBJ2-1, with a weak D call TRBD2 (5 bases). The CDR3 consists of 15 residues. The V end lost 6 bases, the J end lost 0 bases, and 12 bases lay between the germline ends. Germline V gene data show CDR1 as SEHNR and CDR2 as FQNEAQ (reference sequence). The CDR3 sequence is CASRRPGSSYNEQFL. The CDR3, as DNA: TGTGCCAGCAGAAGGCCTGGGAGCTCCTACAATGAGCAGTTCCTC.

This clonotype has at least ten counts. This chain connects TRBV14 to TRBJ2-7; D is possibly TRBD1 or TRBD2 (5 bases each). CDR3 length: 13 amino acids. Germline V gives CDR1 SGHDN, CDR2 FVKESK. V dropped 3 bases and J dropped 7 bases, with 13 bases sitting between them. This chain's CDR3 is CASSQGPKREQYF. CDR3 in DNA: TGTGCCAGCAGCCAGGGACCCAAACGGGAGCAGTACTTC. The variable domain in full, completed from reference TRBV14 and TRBJ2-7, reads EAGVTQFPSHSVIEKGQTVTLRCDPISGHDNLYWYRRVMGKEIKFLLHFVKESKQDESGMPNNRFLAERTGGTYSTLKVQPAELEDSGVYFCASSQGPKREQYFGPGTRLTVT.

The chain joins TRBV3-1 to TRBJ2-7; the D is unclear. V dropped 0 bases and J dropped 4 bases, with 10 bases sitting between them. This CDR3 has 14 amino acids. Germline V gene data show CDR1 as LGHDT and CDR2 as YNNKEL (reference sequence). CDR3 in amino acids: CASSQEVPPYEQYF. The CDR3 DNA follows: TGTGCCAGCAGCCAAGAGGTTCCCCCGTACGAGCAGTACTTC.

The chain uses TRBV3-1 and TRBJ2-5; 9 bases map to TRBD1. The CDR3 runs 18 residues. CDR1 LGHDT and CDR2 YNNKEL come from the germline V gene (reference sequence). J lost 3 bases, V lost 0 bases, and 11 bases had no gene match. The CDR3 DNA follows: TGTGCCAGCAGCCAAGATAGATATCCGGGACAGGGAGAAGAGACCCAGTACTTC. Amino acids: CASSQDRYPGQGEETQYF.

This sequence joins TRBV5-5 and TRBJ2-7; D gene uncertain. The CDR3 loop spans 15 amino acids. The V gene's germline CDR1 is SGHKS and CDR2 YYEKEE (reference sequence). Trimming cost V 2 bases and J 0 bases, with 12 bases left between them. The DNA for the CDR3 is TGTGCCAGCAGCTTCGGTTTCGCCAGCTCCTACGAGCAGTACTTC. It codes for CASSFGFASSYEQYF.

This clonotype was seen a handful of times. This sequence joins TRBV18 and TRBJ2-2; possibly TRBD1 or TRBD2 for D (6 bases each). The CDR3 is 14 amino acids. Deletions cut 3 bases from V and 7 bases from J, with 12 bases between. The germline V gene has CDR1 KGHSH and CDR2 LQKENI. This chain's CDR3 is CASSPRQEGGELFF. DNA for the CDR3: TGTGCCAGCTCACCGAGACAGGAGGGCGGGGAGCTGTTTTTT. Using reference TRBV18 and TRBJ2-2 for the parts outside the CDR3, the full variable domain is NAGVMQNPRHLVRRRGQEARLRCSPMKGHSHVYWYRQLPEEGLKFMVYLQKENIIDESGMPKERFSAEFPKEGPSILRIQQVVRGDSAAYFCASSPRQEGGELFFGEGSRLTVL.

This clonotype showed up many times. The rearrangement links TRBV28 to TRBJ1-5; TRBD1 matches 8 bases. The CDR3 consists of 15 residues. Germline values: CDR1 MDHEN, CDR2 SYDVKM. Trimming cost V 2 bases and J 3 bases; bases outside gene matches: 3. CDR3 coding DNA: TGTGCCAGCAGTTTACGCAGGGGGCTCAATCAGCCCCAGCATTTT. Encoded protein: CASSLRRGLNQPQHF.

This clonotype was observed a handful of times. No conserved phenylalanine or tryptophan is present at the end of the CDR3, so a read error is the likely explanation. The V and J genes are TRBV20-1 and TRBJ2-5; TRBD2 agrees at 13 bases. V shed 3 bases, J shed 5 bases, and the junction held 3 bases outside the gene matches. This CDR3 region has 14 residues. The germline V gene has CDR1 DFQATT and CDR2 SNEGSKA (reference sequence). The CDR3 reads CSARATSGRETQYV. CDR3 bases: TGCAGTGCTAGGGCGACTAGCGGGAGGGAGACCCAGTACGTC.

A note on this clonotype: It may be a read error: a sequence one base away is much more abundant. This rearrangement joins TRBV12-3 or TRBV12-4 to TRBJ1-2; 8 bases are shared with TRBD1. This CDR3 has 16 residues. The V gene end was trimmed by 11 bases and the J gene end by 8 bases; junction bases not matched to a gene: 22. This CDR3 reads CAAKLSAGGGSRGYTF. The CDR3 DNA reads as TGTGCCGCCAAACTTTCAGCAGGGGGCGGAAGTCGCGGCTACACCTTC.

This clonotype has a handful of counts. This chain connects TRBV6-1 to TRBJ2-7; D perhaps matches TRBD2 (6 bases). V was clipped by 6 bases and J by 1 base, with 13 bases between them. In germline, CDR1 is MNHNS, CDR2 SASEGT. This CDR3 region has 14 residues. The CDR3 DNA reads as TGTGCCAGCAGGACCGGGGGTCCATCCTACGAGCAGTACTTC. It specifies CASRTGGPSYEQYF.

This clonotype was found many times. The rearrangement uses TRBV25-1 and TRBJ1-5, with a possible D match to TRBD1 (5 bases). The CDR3 runs 17 residues. Trimming left V 1 base short and J 11 bases short, with 24 bases between. Per germline, CDR1 MGHDK and CDR2 SYGVNS. The DNA for the CDR3 is TGTGCCAGCAGTGAATCAGGGTCCAGGGACTATAGCGGGGCCCAGCATTTT. Translation gives CASSESGSRDYSGAQHF. Drawing the rest from reference TRBV25-1 and TRBJ1-5, the complete variable domain is EADIYQTPRYLVIGTGKKITLECSQTMGHDKMYWYQQDPGMELHLIHYSYGVNSTEKGDLSSESTVSRIRTEHFPLTLESARPSHTSQYLCASSESGSRDYSGAQHFGDGTRLSIL.

The chain links TRBV19 to TRBJ2-1, with 10 bases aligning to TRBD2. V gave up 8 bases and J gave up 9 bases; unmatched junction bases: 10. Per the germline V gene, CDR1 is LNHDA and CDR2 is SQIVND (reference sequence). CDR3 length equals 14 residues. In DNA, the CDR3 is TGTGCCAGTTCTCAGCGGGAGGGGTGGAGTGAGCAGTTCTTC. This translates into CASSQREGWSEQFF.

In its sample, this clonotype was seen many times. The chain carries TRBV5-1 and TRBJ2-7, with unresolved D. This CDR3 is 13 amino acids long. V was pared by 0 bases and J by 6 bases, with 10 bases between. Germline V gene sequence: CDR1 SGHRS, CDR2 YFSETQ. The CDR3 is CASSLENLGEQYF. The CDR3 DNA is TGCGCCAGCAGCTTGGAGAACTTAGGCGAGCAGTACTTC.

This clonotype occurred a few times. At one of its ends the junction is not consistent with the germline gene, which may arise from a read error. The chain carries TRBV20-1 and TRBJ2-1; possibly TRBD2 for D (5 bases). The CDR3 runs 16 residues. The germline gives CDR1 DFQATT, CDR2 SNEGSKA (reference sequence). The CDR3 nucleotides are TGCAGTGCTAGAGATCAGGACTTGAAGAGGTACAATGAGCAGTCCTTC. It yields the protein CSARDQDLKRYNEQSF.

This clonotype appeared a few times. CDR3 nucleotide sequence: TGCGCCAGCCGCGGGACAGACAATGAAAAACTGTTTTTT. It is translated as CASRGTDNEKLFF. V gene TRBV5-1 combines with J gene TRBJ1-4; 7 bases line up with TRBD1. CDR3 length equals 13 residues. CDR1 is SGHRS and CDR2 is YFSETQ in the germline V gene. V shed 7 bases, J shed 5 bases, and the junction held 5 bases outside the gene matches. Drawing the rest from reference TRBV5-1 and TRBJ1-4, the complete variable domain is KAGVTQTPRYLIKTRGQQVTLSCSPISGHRSVSWYQQTPGQGLQFLFEYFSETQRNKGNFPGRFSGRQFSNSRSEMNVSTLELGDSALYLCASRGTDNEKLFFGSGTQLSVL.

This clonotype was recorded at least ten times. This chain connects TRBV9 to TRBJ1-1, with D tentatively TRBD1 (6 bases). The V end was cut by 0 bases, the J end by 1 base, with 16 bases between. CDR1 SGDLS and CDR2 YYNGEE come from the germline V gene. The CDR3 has 17 residues. CDR3 sequence (DNA): TGTGCCAGCAGCGTAGTCCCCGGGACAAGGGGGAACACTGAAGCTTTCTTT. Translated: CASSVVPGTRGNTEAFF.

Note on this clonotype: A clone one base away is much larger, so this may be a read error. J is TRBJ1-2 and V is TRBV11-2; D is perhaps TRBD1 (5 bases). This CDR3 comprises 14 residues. Germline CDR1 and CDR2: SGHAT and FQNNGV. V was clipped by 1 base and J by 6 bases, with 12 bases between them. In nucleotides, the CDR3 is TGTGCCAGCAGCTTAGTTCCAGGGACCGATGGCTACACCTTC. Protein: CASSLVPGTDGYTF. Filled out from reference TRBV11-2 and TRBJ1-2, the complete variable domain reads EAGVAQSPRYKIIEKRQSVAFWCNPISGHATLYWYQQILGQGPKLLIQFQNNGVVDDSQLPKDRFSAERLKGVDSTLKIQPAKLEDSAVYLCASSLVPGTDGYTFGSGTRLTVV.

This sequence joins TRBV20-1 and TRBJ2-1; D remains ambiguous. There are 13 residues in the CDR3. Deletions cut 0 bases from V and 7 bases from J, with 10 bases between. Germline V gene data show CDR1 as DFQATT and CDR2 as SNEGSKA (reference sequence). DNA for the CDR3: TGCAGTGCTAGAGATCACCTACGGAATGAGCAGTTCTTC. Its translation: CSARDHLRNEQFF.

Ten or more counts support this clonotype. The chain uses TRBV18 and TRBJ2-5; D possibly matches TRBD1 or TRBD2 (5 bases each). The length of the CDR3 is 14 residues. The germline V gene has CDR1 KGHSH and CDR2 LQKENI. V dropped 6 bases and J dropped 1 base, with 12 bases sitting between them. Here the CDR3 reads CASSPRDGQETQYF. In DNA form, the CDR3 reads TGTGCCAGCTCGCCCCGGGACGGCCAAGAGACCCAGTACTTC.

This clonotype was seen repeatedly, ten times or more. This chain connects TRBV5-1 to TRBJ2-5; 7 nucleotides agree with TRBD2. V lost 4 bases, J lost 5 bases, and 5 bases stayed unmatched. The germline V gene encodes CDR1 SGHRS and CDR2 YFSETQ. The CDR3 length is 13 residues. The CDR3 sequence: CASSPGLVETQYF. CDR3 in DNA: TGCGCCAGCAGCCCCGGACTAGTGGAGACCCAGTACTTC.

The V call is TRBV5-5, the J call TRBJ1-6; TRBD1 aligns across 12 bases. CDR3 length equals 20 residues. V lost 3 bases to trimming and J lost 4 bases; unmatched junction nucleotides: 14. Per germline, CDR1 SGHKS and CDR2 YYEKEE (reference sequence). The CDR3 here is CASSYSPGTGGRGYNSPLHF. CDR3 DNA: TGTGCCAGCAGCTATAGTCCCGGGACAGGGGGCAGGGGATATAATTCACCCCTCCACTTT.

This clonotype was seen only a few times. The chain combines TRBV9 with TRBJ1-2; 7 bases match TRBD1. Germline-derived CDR1 and CDR2 are SGDLS and YYNGEE. The CDR3 is 14 amino acids. Losses at the gene ends were 3 bases for V and 8 bases for J; bases not matched to a gene: 10. CDR3 sequence: CASSEQGLGLGYTF. The CDR3 DNA follows: TGTGCCAGCAGCGAACAGGGGTTGGGACTCGGCTACACCTTC.

V gene TRBV24-1 combines with J gene TRBJ2-2; 8 positions agree with TRBD1. Germline V CDR1 and CDR2: KGHDR, SFDVKD. J lost 6 bases, V lost 5 bases, and 7 bases had no gene match. The CDR3 loop spans 15 amino acids. The CDR3 region has the DNA TGTGCCACCAGTGGATCGGGACAGGTCTCCGGGGAGCTGTTTTTT. It encodes CATSGSGQVSGELFF.